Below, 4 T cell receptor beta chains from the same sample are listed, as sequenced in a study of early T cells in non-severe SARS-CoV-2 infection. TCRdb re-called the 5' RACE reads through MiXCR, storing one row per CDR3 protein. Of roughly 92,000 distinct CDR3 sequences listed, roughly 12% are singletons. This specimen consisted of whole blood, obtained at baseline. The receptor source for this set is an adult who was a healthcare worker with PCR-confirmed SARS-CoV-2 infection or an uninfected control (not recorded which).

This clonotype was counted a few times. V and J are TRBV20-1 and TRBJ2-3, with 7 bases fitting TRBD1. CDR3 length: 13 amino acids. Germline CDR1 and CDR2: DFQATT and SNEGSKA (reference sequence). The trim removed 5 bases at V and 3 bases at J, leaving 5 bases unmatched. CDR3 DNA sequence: TGCAGTGCTGACAGGGAAGGAACAGATACGCAGTATTTT. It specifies CSADREGTDTQYF.

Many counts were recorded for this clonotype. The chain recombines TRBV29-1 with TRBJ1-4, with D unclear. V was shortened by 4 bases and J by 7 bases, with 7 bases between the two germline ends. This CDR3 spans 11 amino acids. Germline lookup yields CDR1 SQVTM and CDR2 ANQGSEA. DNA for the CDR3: TGCAGCGTTGCACGAGGTGAAAAACTGTTTTTT. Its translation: CSVARGEKLFF.

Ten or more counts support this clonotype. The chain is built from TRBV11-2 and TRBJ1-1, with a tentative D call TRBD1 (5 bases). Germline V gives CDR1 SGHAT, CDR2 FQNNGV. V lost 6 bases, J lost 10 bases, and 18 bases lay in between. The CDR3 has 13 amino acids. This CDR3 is CASSYTGLGGAFF. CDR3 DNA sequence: TGTGCCAGCAGTTATACGGGCCTTGGGGGAGCTTTCTTT. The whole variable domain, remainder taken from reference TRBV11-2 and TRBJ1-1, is EAGVAQSPRYKIIEKRQSVAFWCNPISGHATLYWYQQILGQGPKLLIQFQNNGVVDDSQLPKDRFSAERLKGVDSTLKIQPAKLEDSAVYLCASSYTGLGGAFFGQGTRLTVV.

The DNA for the CDR3 is TGCGCCAGCAGCCTCCCCGGACAGGGGGCAGTCGATGAGCAGTTCTTC. It yields the protein CASSLPGQGAVDEQFF. The chain employs TRBV10-1 and TRBJ2-1; 11 nucleotides match TRBD1. Looked up from germline, CDR1 is WNHNN and CDR2 is SYGVQD (reference sequence). The V segment lost 6 bases and the J segment 8 bases; nucleotides outside the gene matches: 12. The CDR3 runs to 16 residues.